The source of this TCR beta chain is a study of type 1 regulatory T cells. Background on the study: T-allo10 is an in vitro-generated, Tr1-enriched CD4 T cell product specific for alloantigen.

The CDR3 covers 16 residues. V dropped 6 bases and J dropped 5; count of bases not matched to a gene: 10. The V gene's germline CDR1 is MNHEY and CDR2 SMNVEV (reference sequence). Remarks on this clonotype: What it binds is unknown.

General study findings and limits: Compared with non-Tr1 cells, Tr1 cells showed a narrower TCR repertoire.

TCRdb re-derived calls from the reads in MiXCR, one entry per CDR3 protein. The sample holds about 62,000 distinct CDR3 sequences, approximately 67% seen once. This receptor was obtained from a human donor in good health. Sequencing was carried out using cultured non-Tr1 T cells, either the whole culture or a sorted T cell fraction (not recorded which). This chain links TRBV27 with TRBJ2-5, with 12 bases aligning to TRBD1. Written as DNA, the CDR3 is TGTGCCAGCAGATCCGGGACAGGGGGCTCTTTGGAGACCCAGTACTTC. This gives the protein CASRSGTGGSLETQYF.